The rows below give T cell receptor beta chains drawn from one sample of a study of early T cells in non-severe SARS-CoV-2 infection. MiXCR, run by TCRdb on the 5' RACE reads, gives a single entry per CDR3 protein. This sample carries some 62,000 distinct CDR3 sequences, 7.5% to 9% of them seen once, and the ten largest clones take 13%. Here the sequenced sample was whole blood, taken at baseline. The source of these receptors is an adult who was a healthcare worker with PCR-confirmed SARS-CoV-2 infection or an uninfected control (not recorded which). Each CDR3 is given with its conserved first and last residue. A D gene is named only where the DNA matches it firmly. Expanded clones are given a class, and other clones once, few, many or no size at all.

d_call	v_call	j_call	clone_size	cdr3_nt	cdr3_aa
.	TRBV5-4	TRBJ2-2	few	TGTGCCAGCAGACCGGACCCGCAAGGCACCGGGGAGCTGTTTTTT	CASRPDPQGTGELFF
TRBD2	TRBV18	TRBJ2-2	few	TGTGCCAGCTCGCCACTAGCGGTATTGAACACCGGGGAGCTGTTTTTT	CASSPLAVLNTGELFF
TRBD1	TRBV29-1	TRBJ1-1	few	TGCAGCGTTGCGGACAGGGTTGGGACTGAAGCTTTCTTT	CSVADRVGTEAFF
.	TRBV7-8	TRBJ1-4	many	TGTGCCAGCAGCTTAGGGGGCCTCAGGGACGAAAAACTGTTTTTT	CASSLGGLRDEKLFF
TRBD2	TRBV20-1	TRBJ2-5	.	TGCAGTGCCAAAGCGGGAGTGGAGACCCAGTACTTC	CSAKAGVETQYF
TRBD1	TRBV5-1	TRBJ1-4	.	TGCGCCAGCAGCTTGGGAATCGGGACAGGGGACGAAAAACTGTTTTTT	CASSLGIGTGDEKLFF
.	TRBV24-1	TRBJ2-7	.	TGTGCCACCAGTGATTCCGGGCGCGAGCAGTACTTC	CATSDSGREQYF
.	TRBV11-1	TRBJ2-5	once	TGTGCCAGCAGCCTAATAGCGGCCCAAGAGACCCAGTACTTC	CASSLIAAQETQYF
TRBD2	TRBV24-1	TRBJ2-7	.	TGTGCCACCAGTGATTTGGCGGGAGGAGGACACTACGAGCAGTACTTC	CATSDLAGGGHYEQYF
TRBD2	TRBV7-2	TRBJ2-2	.	TGTGCCAGCAGCTTATGGAGCGGGAGAAAAGACGGGGAGCTGTTTTTT	CASSLWSGRKDGELFF
.	TRBV10-3	TRBJ2-1	.	TGTGCCATCAGACCAGAGGGCAATGAGCAGTTCTTC	CAIRPEGNEQFF
.	TRBV27	TRBJ2-7	many	TGTGCCAGCAGTTCCTTCCGGGACGGCGAGCAGTACTTC	CASSSFRDGEQYF
.	TRBV6-2/TRBV6-3	TRBJ2-3	few	TGTGCCAGCAGTTACTCGGGGACTCCAGATACGCAGTATTTT	CASSYSGTPDTQYF
TRBD1	TRBV3-1	TRBJ2-1	few	TGTGCCAGCAGCCAAGCAACAGGGGGAAACTCTGGGTACAATGAGCAGTTCTTC	CASSQATGGNSGYNEQFF
.	TRBV19	TRBJ2-5	.	TGTGCCAGTAAACCAGGCCCGGGGGGCCGAGAGACCCAGTACTTC	CASKPGPGGRETQYF
TRBD2	TRBV11-2	TRBJ2-7	.	TGTGCCAGCAGCTTCAGCGGGAGGGCCGGTGAGCAGTACTTC	CASSFSGRAGEQYF
.	TRBV7-9	TRBJ2-7	few	TGTGCCAGCAGCTTAATCGTGTCCTACGAGCAGTACTTC	CASSLIVSYEQYF
.	TRBV29-1	TRBJ1-2	.	TGCAGCGCCACCCTTAACTATGGCTACACCTTC	CSATLNYGYTF
.	TRBV7-9	TRBJ2-1	many	TGTGCCAGCAGCTTAGATTCTAACTACAATGAGCAGTTCTTC	CASSLDSNYNEQFF
TRBD2	TRBV12-3/TRBV12-4	TRBJ2-3	few	TGTGCCAGCACACTAGCGGGGAGCACAGATACGCAGTATTTT	CASTLAGSTDTQYF
.	TRBV6-1	TRBJ2-5	.	TGTGCCAGCAGTGCCACACCGACCGGGGAGACCCAGTACTTC	CASSATPTGETQYF
TRBD1	TRBV12-3/TRBV12-4	TRBJ2-4	many	TGTGCCAGCAGTTCCCGGGACAGGGAAGGGAACATTCAGTACTTC	CASSSRDREGNIQYF
.	TRBV7-6	TRBJ1-3	many	TGTGCCAGCAGCCTATCCCTCTCTGGAAACACCATATATTTT	CASSLSLSGNTIYF
.	TRBV5-1	TRBJ2-3	.	TGCGCCAGCAGGAGCACAGATACGCAGTATTTT	CASRSTDTQYF